This paragraph covers one T cell receptor (beta chain) sequence. This sample stems from a study of blood T cell repertoires in COVID-19. Study-wide context: Some COVID-19 samples were acute and others convalescent; all came from the United States, Italy and Spain. Sources were T cells, B-cell-depleted T cells, or PBMCs; the material itself was cDNA or gDNA.

CDR3 length: 14 residues. With 4 bases clipped from V and 6 bases from J, the junction kept 2 bases outside the gene matches. Germline loops: CDR1 SGHRS, CDR2 YFSETQ. As processed by the authors: Scientists estimated how many nucleated cells there were by amplifying reference gene primers. The protocol was immunoSEQ multiplex PCR, while the TCRdb copy is restricted to in-frame clones and leaves out a portion. Clonal size and the V and J genes are those of that table, whereas D and trimming came from the DNA. Seen here are roughly 100,000 clones, roughly 87% observed once, and the top ten hold under 4.5%.

The chain links TRBV5-1 to TRBJ1-6, with 9 bases matching TRBD1. The sample consisted of peripheral blood. This clonotype was obtained from a man aged 50 to 59 with acute or convalescent COVID-19. The CDR3 loop reads CASSEGQGNSPLHF. The CDR3 DNA reads TGCGCCAGCAGCGAGGGACAGGGTAATTCACCCCTCCACTTT.